This TCR beta chain emerged from a study of CXCR3-negative and CXCR3-positive naive CD8 T cells (dated by TCRdb to between 2019 and 2020). Some background on the complete study: About 150 million TRB reads were obtained in total, roughly 1.5 +/- 0.3 million reads per library. Data from about ten donors, pooled across two independent experiments, went into the diversity and physicochemical repertoire analyses. The TRBV-TRBJ cluster analysis covered naive subsets from 5 or 6 donors and memory cells from 3 donors.

Overall study results and their limits: Because CXCR3 expression was partially decreased after cryopreservation, freshly isolated PBMCs were used for most assays. Naive CXCR3-negative and CXCR3-positive cells from the same donor showed similar TRBV-TRBJ usage, whereas memory cells showed distinct patterns. Comparably high repertoire diversity was found in both naive subsets, whereas much lower repertoire diversity was found in memory CD8+ T cells. Because surface CD5, which is linked to self-reactivity in mice, was comparable between the naive subsets, TCR interaction strength was also inferred from the physicochemical properties of TRB CDR3s.

Via the germline V gene (reference sequence), CDR1 is LGHDT and CDR2 YNNKEL. The CDR3, from cysteine to phenylalanine, totals 15 residues. This entry has no DNA. Of note for this clonotype: Its antigen has not been determined.

For every CD8+ T cell subset, approximately 300,000 cells were flow-sorted straight into RLT lysis buffer, and each subset was sorted in triplicate. Peripheral blood mononuclear cells were isolated from buffy coats using standard density gradient centrifugation. Total RNA was extracted from sorted cells using an RNeasy Mini Kit. Sequencing took place on a NextSeq 550. The Human TCR Profiling Kit (MiLaboratory) was used to prepare UMI-labeled 5' RACE TRB cDNA libraries. The full amount of extracted RNA was used for cDNA synthesis, and the full amount of resulting cDNA was used for PCR amplification. The libraries were made side by side, with each library going through the same number of PCR cycles. As for how the authors treated the data: With a requirement of at least two reads per UMI, MIGEC and MiXCR extracted about 50,000 +/- 10,000 unique UMI-labeled TRB cDNA molecules per library. An average of roughly 40,000 +/- 10,000 functional in-frame TRB CDR3 nucleotide clonotypes without stop codons was found per library. After downsampling to 5000 UMI-labeled TRB molecules per sample, diversity metrics such as normalized Shannon-Wiener and Chao1 were calculated in VDJtools. For the central five CDR3 residues, VDJtools calculated physicochemical properties weighted by clonotype size, namely interaction energy, strength, volume and Kidera factor 4. Reprocessed by TCRdb, the reads give a single entry per CDR3 protein sequence, without DNA. The V and J calls follow TCRdb's processing rather than the paper's. The table for this sample records some 41,000 distinct CDR3 sequences. The ten largest clones capture 9.5% to 12% of the sample.

What was sequenced was memory CD8+ T cells from blood. Reading the label with the study, this specimen's cell subset or site is: conventional CD8+ memory T cells (TMEM), sorted as controls. This TCR came from a human donor in good health. Some clones in this sample may be carry-over from other donors' samples. Recombination connected TRBV3-1 to TRBJ1-1; TCRdb designates TRBD1, a call that cannot be tested without DNA. The CDR3 has the sequence CASSLRTGPNTEAFF.